This TCR beta chain was identified in a study of Ad26.COV2.S vaccination and SARS-CoV-2 variants. Treatment defined: roughly 19 received Ad26.COV2.S at low or high dose, single or two shots; about 5 received placebo; per-sample allocation not given. The samples were gathered on day 63 after the first injection of vaccine or placebo. CDR1 and CDR2 from the germline V gene are SEHNR and FQNEAQ (reference sequence). The CDR3 extends over 16 amino acids. The J segment lost 7 bases and the V segment lost 3 bases, leaving 6 bases of the junction unmatched. The assay was immunoSEQ multiplex PCR, and TCRdb's table has in-frame clones only and misses some. The table lists roughly 510,000 clones, 87% of them singletons.

Specimen: peripheral blood, collected in a trial of Ad26.COV2.S vaccine versus placebo. The sequence came from a person aged 18 to 65 who received the Ad26.COV2.S COVID-19 vaccine or a placebo. The chain employs TRBV7-9 and TRBJ2-1; 13 positions match TRBD2. The CDR3 protein is CASSLTGTSGMNEQFF. CDR3 DNA sequence: TGTGCCAGCAGCTTGACCGGGACTAGCGGGATGAATGAGCAGTTCTTC.